The clone carrying this TCR beta chain was picked up many times. What it binds is unknown. In germline, CDR1 is SGHRS, CDR2 YFSETQ. The CDR3 has 17 amino acids. The junction had 10 bases not matched to a gene; V was cut back by 7 bases and J by 2 bases. The data stem from a study of neurological immune-mediated disorders. Study findings and constraints: The multiple sclerosis repertoire cluster had no clinical or MRI correlate.

Every sequencing run gave over 170 million TCR-beta sequences, taken from 15-18 subjects. Via MiXCR, TCRdb re-called the 5' RACE reads, giving one row per CDR3 protein. The sample lists around 60,000 distinct CDR3 sequences, approximately 3.6% occurring once. The rearrangement uses TRBV5-1 and TRBJ2-6, with TRBD1 matching 9 bases. The specimen sequenced was PBMCs. The TCR originated in a woman aged 55-70 years with multiple sclerosis. The CDR3 region has the DNA TGCGCCAGCTCAGATACAGGGGGCTCGGCTGGGGCCAACGTCCTGACTTTC. It is translated as CASSDTGGSAGANVLTF.